Here is one T cell receptor beta chain with its context. This sample is drawn from a study of long-term antiretroviral therapy in people with HIV. At the survey level, the v3.0 immunoSEQ assay was run. Measured with immunoSEQ multiplex PCR; TCRdb has only the in-frame clones, and not every one. The sample holds 35,000 to 45,000 clones, 80% to 90% seen once. The TCR comes from a young man with HIV. The sequences come from unsorted PBMCs, collected 2.2 years after starting antiretroviral therapy.

CDR3 protein: CAWADRFRSRGWRGSGYTF. Here the CDR3 DNA reads TGTGCCTGGGCAGATCGTTTTCGTTCGCGAGGGTGGCGGGGATCCGGCTACACCTTC. J is TRBJ1-2 and V is TRBV30; D is undetermined. CDR1 is GTSNPN and CDR2 is SVGIG in the germline V gene (reference sequence). The germline V and J ends were trimmed by 5 bases and 8 bases, with 36 bases remaining between them. The CDR3 contains 19 residues.